Included here is one T cell receptor (beta chain) sequence, with context. Its antigen is undetermined. The data were produced by immunoSEQ multiplex PCR, yet TCRdb's version contains in-frame clones alone and is incomplete. In the table there are 80,000 or so clones, roughly 80% of which are singletons. The data were obtained in a study of T cell clones after liver transplantation. Study in general: Samples came from ITN030ST, which attempted immunosuppression withdrawal within 2 years of liver transplantation. TCRbeta sequencing after a pre-transplant mixed lymphocyte reaction identified graft-donor-reactive clones, later tracked in post-transplant blood. Samples came pre-transplant, pre-randomization before withdrawal, and post-randomization after withdrawal ended.

The study's findings and limits: In 5 of 8 subjects, circulating graft-donor-reactive CD4 TCRbeta sequences fell significantly after transplant.

Sample: CD4+ T cells from blood, taken just over 45 months after liver transplant. This clonotype was sampled from a human patient who received a liver transplant. Some T cells may have come from the graft donor.

The CDR3 DNA follows: TGCGCCAGCAGCCAAGATAGGGGCAACTCTGGGGCCAACGTCCTGACTTTC. Its protein is CASSQDRGNSGANVLTF. The chain couples TRBV4-1 to TRBJ2-6; possibly TRBD1 for D (5 bases). Trimming removed 0 bases from V and 0 bases from J, with 9 bases in between. In germline, CDR1 is MGHRA, CDR2 YSYEKL. The CDR3 loop spans 17 amino acids.